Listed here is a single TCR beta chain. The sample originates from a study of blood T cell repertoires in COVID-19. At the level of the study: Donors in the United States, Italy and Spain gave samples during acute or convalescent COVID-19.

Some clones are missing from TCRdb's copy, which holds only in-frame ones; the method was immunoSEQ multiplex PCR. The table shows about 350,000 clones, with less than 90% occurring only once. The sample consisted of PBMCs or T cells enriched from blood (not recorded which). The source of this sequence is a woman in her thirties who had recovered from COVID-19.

CDR3 region: CASSFESSSGANVLTF. Written as DNA, the CDR3 is TGTGCCAGCAGCTTTGAGTCCTCCTCTGGGGCCAACGTCCTGACTTTC. J is TRBJ2-6 and V is TRBV5-8; D not certain. The germline CDR1 and CDR2 sequences are SGHTS and YDEGEE. Trimming removed 2 bases from V and 0 bases from J, with 9 bases in between. The CDR3 is 16 residues long.